This is a list of T cell receptor beta chains from one sample in a study of T cell responses to AZD1222 COVID-19 vaccine. Method: immunoSEQ multiplex PCR; TCRdb's copy keeps in-frame clones and lacks some. This table has over 75,000 clones, 85% to 90% appearing once. This material consisted of peripheral blood, taken 28 days after the second AZD1222 dose. These receptors were taken from an adult who received the AZD1222 COVID-19 vaccine. CDR3s include the opening cysteine and the closing phenylalanine or tryptophan. A D gene is named only where the DNA matches it firmly. Size is omitted from some rows. Given values are once, few, many or a class for expanded clones.

cdr3_nt: TGTGCCAGCAGCTTAACGGGCAACAAGAACTATGGCTACACCTTC
cdr3_aa: CASSLTGNKNYGYTF
clone_size: -
j_call: TRBJ1-2
d_call: -
v_call: TRBV11-2

cdr3_nt: TGTGCCAGCAATGATGGTGGGGGGGCTAGGTACAATGAGCAGTTCTTC
cdr3_aa: CASNDGGGARYNEQFF
clone_size: -
j_call: TRBJ2-1
d_call: -
v_call: TRBV5-4

cdr3_nt: TGTGCCAGCAGTTACTCGATGCGGGGGGGCGAGCAGTACTTC
cdr3_aa: CASSYSMRGGEQYF
clone_size: -
j_call: TRBJ2-7
d_call: TRBD2
v_call: TRBV6-2/TRBV6-3

cdr3_nt: TGCGCCAGCAGCCAAGACGGGGACTTTGTCCCAGATACGCAGTATTTT
cdr3_aa: CASSQDGDFVPDTQYF
clone_size: -
j_call: TRBJ2-3
d_call: -
v_call: TRBV4-3

cdr3_nt: TGCGCCAGCAGCTCTACCGGGGACCAAAACTACGAGCAGTACTTC
cdr3_aa: CASSSTGDQNYEQYF
clone_size: -
j_call: TRBJ2-7
d_call: -
v_call: TRBV5-1

cdr3_nt: TGTGCCAGCAGCTTGGTAGGGGGAACGGCTAATGAAAAACTGTTTTTT
cdr3_aa: CASSLVGGTANEKLFF
clone_size: -
j_call: TRBJ1-4
d_call: -
v_call: TRBV5-4

cdr3_nt: TGCGCCAGCAGCGACCCGACAGGGGGCGCGGAAAAACTGTTTTTT
cdr3_aa: CASSDPTGGAEKLFF
clone_size: -
j_call: TRBJ1-4
d_call: TRBD1
v_call: TRBV5-1

cdr3_nt: TGCAGCGCGCTACCATCCCCTAGCACAGATACGCAGTATTTT
cdr3_aa: CSALPSPSTDTQYF
clone_size: -
j_call: TRBJ2-3
d_call: -
v_call: TRBV29-1

cdr3_nt: TGCGCCAGCCGCCTTCCTCGGGGAAGCAACGAGCAGTACTTC
cdr3_aa: CASRLPRGSNEQYF
clone_size: -
j_call: TRBJ2-7
d_call: -
v_call: TRBV5-1

cdr3_nt: TGTGCCAGCAGCGCAACTAGCGTGGAGCAGTACTTC
cdr3_aa: CASSATSVEQYF
clone_size: -
j_call: TRBJ2-7
d_call: TRBD2
v_call: TRBV11-2

cdr3_nt: TGCGCCAGCAGTGAGCGCGACAGGGGTAGTGAAAAACTGTTTTTT
cdr3_aa: CASSERDRGSEKLFF
clone_size: -
j_call: TRBJ1-4
d_call: TRBD1
v_call: TRBV10-2

cdr3_nt: TGCGCCAGCAGCTTCACAGGGGCGAGCTATGGCTACACCTTC
cdr3_aa: CASSFTGASYGYTF
clone_size: -
j_call: TRBJ1-2
d_call: TRBD1
v_call: TRBV5-1

cdr3_nt: TGTGCCAGCAGCCCCGATACAGGGGAGGTCTATGGCTACACCTTC
cdr3_aa: CASSPDTGEVYGYTF
clone_size: -
j_call: TRBJ1-2
d_call: TRBD1
v_call: TRBV2

cdr3_nt: TGCGCCAGCTCCGGAGGGGCGTCTAACTATGGCTACACCTTC
cdr3_aa: CASSGGASNYGYTF
clone_size: -
j_call: TRBJ1-2
d_call: -
v_call: TRBV5-1

cdr3_nt: TGTGCCAGTAGTGACTCGCCCCTACAGGCTAGTACCTACGAGCAGTACTTC
cdr3_aa: CASSDSPLQASTYEQYF
clone_size: -
j_call: TRBJ2-7
d_call: -
v_call: TRBV19

cdr3_nt: TGTGCCAGCAGCCAGAGAGGAGCAGGGACCTACGAGCAGTACTTC
cdr3_aa: CASSQRGAGTYEQYF
clone_size: -
j_call: TRBJ2-7
d_call: -
v_call: TRBV3-1/TRBV3-2

cdr3_nt: TGTGCCAGTAGACTAGCGGTGAACAATGAGCAGTTCTTC
cdr3_aa: CASRLAVNNEQFF
clone_size: -
j_call: TRBJ2-1
d_call: TRBD2
v_call: TRBV19

cdr3_nt: TGTGCCAGCAGCCAAGATGGGGCTTACAATGAGCAGTTCTTC
cdr3_aa: CASSQDGAYNEQFF
clone_size: -
j_call: TRBJ2-1
d_call: -
v_call: TRBV14

cdr3_nt: TGCAGCGTTAGGGGTTTGATGGCCACGGGGCTTATTGGGAACACTGAAGCTTTCTTT
cdr3_aa: CSVRGLMATGLIGNTEAFF
clone_size: -
j_call: TRBJ1-1
d_call: -
v_call: TRBV29-1

cdr3_nt: TGTGCCAGCAGTTACCTCGACTCTGGAAACACCATATATTTT
cdr3_aa: CASSYLDSGNTIYF
clone_size: -
j_call: TRBJ1-3
d_call: -
v_call: TRBV6-5

cdr3_nt: TGCGCCAGCAGCTTGGTCGGGGGAGCAGCCAAAAACATTCAGTACTTC
cdr3_aa: CASSLVGGAAKNIQYF
clone_size: once
j_call: TRBJ2-4
d_call: -
v_call: TRBV5-1

cdr3_nt: TGCGCCAGCAGCCAAGCCCACATACGGAATCAGCCCCAGCATTTT
cdr3_aa: CASSQAHIRNQPQHF
clone_size: -
j_call: TRBJ1-5
d_call: -
v_call: TRBV4-3

cdr3_nt: TGTGCCAGTAGGACGATTGGGGCCGAAAATCAGCCCCAGCATTTT
cdr3_aa: CASRTIGAENQPQHF
clone_size: -
j_call: TRBJ1-5
d_call: -
v_call: TRBV19

cdr3_nt: TGCGCCAGCAGCTTGGCCGAACTAGCGGGCACAGATACGCAGTATTTT
cdr3_aa: CASSLAELAGTDTQYF
clone_size: -
j_call: TRBJ2-3
d_call: TRBD2
v_call: TRBV5-1

cdr3_nt: TGTGCCAGCAGTGAAAAGGAAACAGGTGAAGCTTTCTTT
cdr3_aa: CASSEKETGEAFF
clone_size: -
j_call: TRBJ1-1
d_call: -
v_call: TRBV6-1

cdr3_nt: TGTGCCAGCAGTTTCGGGCCTCGGGACTCAACTAATGAAAAACTGTTTTTT
cdr3_aa: CASSFGPRDSTNEKLFF
clone_size: -
j_call: TRBJ1-4
d_call: -
v_call: TRBV6-2/TRBV6-3

cdr3_nt: TGTGCCAGCAGTGATGAGGGCAGCTATGGCTACACCTTC
cdr3_aa: CASSDEGSYGYTF
clone_size: -
j_call: TRBJ1-2
d_call: -
v_call: TRBV2

cdr3_nt: TGTGCCAGCAAGAGTGGGTTGAGTACGAATGAAAAACTGTTTTTT
cdr3_aa: CASKSGLSTNEKLFF
clone_size: -
j_call: TRBJ1-4
d_call: -
v_call: TRBV2

cdr3_nt: TGTGCCAGCAGTTTATACGGTAGCGGGGGGGGCCTGAATACGCAGTATTTT
cdr3_aa: CASSLYGSGGGLNTQYF
clone_size: few
j_call: TRBJ2-3
d_call: TRBD2
v_call: TRBV28

cdr3_nt: TGTGCCAGCAGCGAGGGAACTAGCGGGGGTTTTGATGAGCAGTTCTTC
cdr3_aa: CASSEGTSGGFDEQFF
clone_size: -
j_call: TRBJ2-1
d_call: TRBD2
v_call: TRBV9

cdr3_nt: TGTGCCACCAGTGACCCAAGGGACAGGGAAGCCGGGGAGCTGTTTTTT
cdr3_aa: CATSDPRDREAGELFF
clone_size: -
j_call: TRBJ2-2
d_call: TRBD1
v_call: TRBV24-1

cdr3_nt: TGTGCCAGCAGTGTTCCGAGCCTCACAGATACGCAGTATTTT
cdr3_aa: CASSVPSLTDTQYF
clone_size: -
j_call: TRBJ2-3
d_call: -
v_call: TRBV2

cdr3_nt: TGTGCCAGCAGCCTTTCTACAGGGAACTTCGGTGGAAACACCATATATTTT
cdr3_aa: CASSLSTGNFGGNTIYF
clone_size: -
j_call: TRBJ1-3
d_call: -
v_call: TRBV7-2

cdr3_nt: TGTGCCTGGAGTGTTATCCGGGGCTACGAGCAGTACTTC
cdr3_aa: CAWSVIRGYEQYF
clone_size: -
j_call: TRBJ2-7
d_call: -
v_call: TRBV30

cdr3_nt: TGTGCCTGGAGGATCGGGGGCGACCAACCACCCCTCCACTTT
cdr3_aa: CAWRIGGDQPPLHF
clone_size: -
j_call: TRBJ1-6
d_call: -
v_call: TRBV30

cdr3_nt: TGTGCCAGCAGCCCCAGGGAACAGCCCCAGCATTTT
cdr3_aa: CASSPREQPQHF
clone_size: -
j_call: TRBJ1-5
d_call: -
v_call: TRBV7-2

cdr3_nt: TGTGCCAGCAGTTTATCGTGGTCGGGGAACACTGAAGCTTTCTTT
cdr3_aa: CASSLSWSGNTEAFF
clone_size: -
j_call: TRBJ1-1
d_call: -
v_call: TRBV27

cdr3_nt: TGTGCCAGCAGCGCTTTGGGGGGGTATGGCTACACCTTC
cdr3_aa: CASSALGGYGYTF
clone_size: few
j_call: TRBJ1-2
d_call: -
v_call: TRBV7-2

cdr3_nt: TGTGCCAGCAGCTTGGGACAGGGGGCGATGGGCAAAAACATTCAGTACTTC
cdr3_aa: CASSLGQGAMGKNIQYF
clone_size: -
j_call: TRBJ2-4
d_call: TRBD1
v_call: TRBV11-2

cdr3_nt: TGTGCCAGTAGTATAGATCCTTGGACTAGCGGGATTCATGGTACTAGCACAGATACGCAGTATTTT
cdr3_aa: CASSIDPWTSGIHGTSTDTQYF
clone_size: -
j_call: TRBJ2-3
d_call: TRBD2
v_call: TRBV19

cdr3_nt: TGTGCCAGCAGTTTCACCGGGACAGGGGGCAAGTACGAGCAGTACTTC
cdr3_aa: CASSFTGTGGKYEQYF
clone_size: -
j_call: TRBJ2-7
d_call: TRBD1
v_call: TRBV6-5

cdr3_nt: TGTGCCAGCTCGGGCGGGACTAGCGGGAGTCGGTCGTCCTACAATGAGCAGTTCTTC
cdr3_aa: CASSGGTSGSRSSYNEQFF
clone_size: once
j_call: TRBJ2-1
d_call: TRBD2
v_call: TRBV18

cdr3_nt: TGTGCCAGCTCACCGACAGGGACTGGGCAGCCCCAGCATTTT
cdr3_aa: CASSPTGTGQPQHF
clone_size: -
j_call: TRBJ1-5
d_call: TRBD1
v_call: TRBV18

cdr3_nt: TGTGCCATCAGTGAGGGATCCAACCTCCTTAATTCACCCCTCCACTTT
cdr3_aa: CAISEGSNLLNSPLHF
clone_size: -
j_call: TRBJ1-6
d_call: -
v_call: TRBV10-3

cdr3_nt: TGTGCCAGCAGCAACTTACAGGCTAAGAGCCTTAACTATGGCTACACCTTC
cdr3_aa: CASSNLQAKSLNYGYTF
clone_size: -
j_call: TRBJ1-2
d_call: -
v_call: TRBV11-2

cdr3_nt: TGTGCCAGTATGACCTTAGCGGGAGGAAACAATGAGCAGTTCTTC
cdr3_aa: CASMTLAGGNNEQFF
clone_size: once
j_call: TRBJ2-1
d_call: TRBD2
v_call: TRBV19

cdr3_nt: TGTGCCAGCAGCTTAGGTGCCTACGAGCAGTACTTC
cdr3_aa: CASSLGAYEQYF
clone_size: -
j_call: TRBJ2-7
d_call: -
v_call: TRBV7-8

cdr3_nt: TGTGCCTGGACCCCACTGAGGAATGAAAAACTGTTTTTT
cdr3_aa: CAWTPLRNEKLFF
clone_size: -
j_call: TRBJ1-4
d_call: -
v_call: TRBV30

cdr3_nt: TGTGCCAGCAGCTTCCTGGGCTATGGGCGCCGCACTCAAGAAGATACGCAGTATTTT
cdr3_aa: CASSFLGYGRRTQEDTQYF
clone_size: -
j_call: TRBJ2-3
d_call: -
v_call: TRBV13

cdr3_nt: TGCAGTACCGGACTTAACACTGAAGCTTTCTTT
cdr3_aa: CSTGLNTEAFF
clone_size: -
j_call: TRBJ1-1
d_call: -
v_call: TRBV20-1

cdr3_nt: TGCAGTGCTAGTCTTCAGGTCCCTGGAAACACCATATATTTT
cdr3_aa: CSASLQVPGNTIYF
clone_size: -
j_call: TRBJ1-3
d_call: -
v_call: TRBV20-1

cdr3_nt: TGCGCCAGCAGCTTGAATAGAGGTCGGGGACAAGAGACCCAGTACTTC
cdr3_aa: CASSLNRGRGQETQYF
clone_size: -
j_call: TRBJ2-5
d_call: -
v_call: TRBV5-1

cdr3_nt: TGCGCCAGCAGTGAATCCGCGGCAGGGGGGAACACTGAAGCTTTCTTT
cdr3_aa: CASSESAAGGNTEAFF
clone_size: -
j_call: TRBJ1-1
d_call: TRBD1
v_call: TRBV10-1

cdr3_nt: TGTGCCAGCAGCCCCGACCCGCGGGGAGGCACAGATACGCAGTATTTT
cdr3_aa: CASSPDPRGGTDTQYF
clone_size: -
j_call: TRBJ2-3
d_call: -
v_call: TRBV14

cdr3_nt: TGCGCCAGCAGCCCAGCCGGGACAGGGATAGACTATGGCTACACCTTC
cdr3_aa: CASSPAGTGIDYGYTF
clone_size: -
j_call: TRBJ1-2
d_call: TRBD1
v_call: TRBV4-1

cdr3_nt: TGTGCCAGCAGTACACTTCGGGACAGCAGCACAGATACGCAGTATTTT
cdr3_aa: CASSTLRDSSTDTQYF
clone_size: -
j_call: TRBJ2-3
d_call: TRBD1
v_call: TRBV27

cdr3_nt: TGCAGCGTGGGGGCGGACTATGGCTACACCTTC
cdr3_aa: CSVGADYGYTF
clone_size: once
j_call: TRBJ1-2
d_call: -
v_call: TRBV29-1

cdr3_nt: TGTGCCAGCAGCCAAGGGGGGAAGGGGTATGGCTACACCTTC
cdr3_aa: CASSQGGKGYGYTF
clone_size: -
j_call: TRBJ1-2
d_call: -
v_call: TRBV3-1/TRBV3-2